This TCR beta chain was recovered during a study of T cell changes during pregnancy in multiple sclerosis. CDR1 is MGHRA, CDR2 YSYEKL, per germline. The CDR3 is 15 residues long. After removal of 4 bases from V and 8 bases from J, the junction contained 8 bases not matched to a gene. Assay: immunoSEQ multiplex PCR; the TCRdb copy retains only in-frame clones and omits some. The sample shows about 77,000 clones, approximately 94% of them seen only once. This rearrangement joins TRBV4-1 to TRBJ2-1, with 10 bases identical to TRBD2. The material sequenced was peripheral blood, taken after pregnancy. The sequence came from a female donor in good health, enrolled as a control in a pregnancy study. The CDR3 DNA sequence: TGCGCCAGCAGCCGGGGTGGAGCGGGAGGGGATGAGCAGTTCTTC. It specifies CASSRGGAGGDEQFF.